Listed below are T cell receptor beta chains from one sample, sequenced in a study of T-cell memory formation after mild COVID-19. TCRdb ran MiXCR on the 5' RACE reads and lists one entry per CDR3 protein. The sample has some 200,000 distinct CDR3 sequences, about 22% seen once; the top ten hold 20% to 25%. The sequenced sample was PBMCs or a T cell subset sorted from them (not recorded which). All receptors derive from an adult woman who had mild COVID-19 (a few samples of this study predate the infection). Cell type and time point are not known. CDR3s include the opening cysteine and the closing phenylalanine or tryptophan. Each record gives: CDR3 protein, CDR3 DNA, CDR3 length, V gene, J gene, clone size, D gene. D genes are given only for firm matches. Clone size, where shown, is once, few, many, or a class for clones that have expanded.

CASSSNREQYF,TGTGCCAGCAGTTCTAATCGCGAGCAGTACTTC,11,TRBV25-1,TRBJ2-7,.,.
CSARDSGTPGRLYNEQFF,TGCAGTGCTAGAGACTCTGGGACCCCGGGACGCCTCTACAATGAGCAGTTCTTC,18,TRBV20-1,TRBJ2-1,few,.
CASSLGTNRVARTQYF,TGTGCCAGCAGCTTGGGGACCAACAGGGTGGCACGGACCCAGTACTTC,16,TRBV7-9,TRBJ2-5,.,.
CASSKGSRGGQPQHF,TGTGCCAGCAGCAAAGGGAGCAGGGGAGGCCAGCCCCAGCATTTT,15,TRBV21-1,TRBJ1-5,few,.
CASSHQARTGDHNEQFF,TGTGCCAGCAGCCATCAGGCCAGGACAGGGGACCACAATGAGCAGTTCTTC,17,TRBV3-1,TRBJ2-1,.,TRBD1
CASSLPRDRESDTQYF,TGTGCCAGCAGTTTACCCCGGGACAGGGAGTCAGATACGCAGTATTTT,16,TRBV12-3/TRBV12-4,TRBJ2-3,few,TRBD1
CASSMGTGGRSYEQYF,TGTGCCAGTAGTATGGGGACAGGGGGTCGATCCTACGAGCAGTACTTC,16,TRBV19,TRBJ2-7,few,TRBD1
CAISESETVGYGYTF,TGTGCCATCAGTGAGTCGGAGACAGTGGGCTATGGCTACACCTTC,15,TRBV10-3,TRBJ1-2,few,.
CASSVEDQVHYGYTF,TGTGCCAGCAGCGTAGAAGATCAGGTTCACTATGGCTACACCTTC,15,TRBV9,TRBJ1-2,.,.
CASSITGTGLTEQYF,TGTGCCAGCAGTATAACCGGGACAGGGTTAACCGAGCAGTACTTC,15,TRBV27,TRBJ2-7,.,TRBD1
CASSVGERALAYEQYF,TGTGCCAGCAGCGTAGGTGAGCGGGCGCTCGCCTACGAGCAGTACTTC,16,TRBV9,TRBJ2-7,.,.
CASSLSPGGAESYEQYF,TGTGCCAGCAGCTTATCCCCAGGGGGCGCGGAATCCTACGAGCAGTACTTC,17,TRBV7-8,TRBJ2-7,.,TRBD1
CSARDLGQDNEQFF,TGCAGTGCTAGAGACTTGGGACAGGACAATGAGCAGTTCTTC,14,TRBV20-1,TRBJ2-1,.,TRBD1
CASSPGLGLEQFF,TGCGCCAGCAGCCCAGGCCTCGGACTTGAGCAGTTCTTC,13,TRBV4-3,TRBJ2-1,.,.
CASSAPGQGAFPPGYTF,TGTGCCAGCAGCGCCCCAGGACAGGGGGCTTTCCCGCCTGGCTACACCTTC,17,TRBV9,TRBJ1-2,.,TRBD1
CASSYPGGVDQFF,TGTGCCAGCAGCTACCCTGGGGGGGTCGATCAGTTCTTC,13,TRBV7-9,TRBJ2-1,few,TRBD2
CASSLFGAGENIQYF,TGTGCCAGCAGCTTGTTCGGTGCAGGGGAGAACATTCAGTACTTC,15,TRBV5-6,TRBJ2-4,.,.
CASSYPPTQGANYGYTF,TGTGCCAGCAGTTACCCGCCTACCCAGGGGGCGAACTATGGCTACACCTTC,17,TRBV6-6,TRBJ1-2,.,TRBD1
CASSSLSSRGGARAYEQYF,TGTGCCAGCAGTTCCCTTTCCAGTCGGGGTGGGGCTCGTGCCTACGAGCAGTACTTC,19,TRBV12-3/TRBV12-4,TRBJ2-7,few,.
CATSRHRGETQYF,TGTGCCACCAGCAGACACAGGGGAGAGACCCAGTACTTC,13,TRBV15,TRBJ2-5,.,TRBD1
CSVVDPGSPDTQYF,TGCAGCGTTGTGGACCCTGGGAGTCCAGATACGCAGTATTTT,14,TRBV29-1,TRBJ2-3,many,.
CSVDGFLAGGPNTDTQYF,TGCAGCGTTGATGGGTTTCTAGCGGGAGGGCCGAACACAGATACGCAGTATTTT,18,TRBV29-1,TRBJ2-3,.,TRBD2
CASSSGLVLGYEQYF,TGTGCCAGCAGTTCCGGACTAGTTTTGGGCTACGAGCAGTACTTC,15,TRBV12-3/TRBV12-4,TRBJ2-7,few,TRBD2
CASSPLAGTPYNEQFF,TGCGCCAGCAGCCCATTAGCGGGGACACCCTACAATGAGCAGTTCTTC,16,TRBV5-1,TRBJ2-1,.,TRBD2
CASRGLAGVTGELFF,TGTGCCAGCAGGGGACTAGCGGGAGTCACCGGGGAGCTGTTTTTT,15,TRBV27,TRBJ2-2,.,TRBD2
CSATATKPHYEQYF,TGCAGTGCTACAGCCACTAAGCCCCACTACGAGCAGTACTTC,14,TRBV20-1,TRBJ2-7,.,.
CASSRGTGGGHEQYF,TGTGCCAGCAGCCGGGGGACAGGGGGTGGACACGAGCAGTACTTC,15,TRBV4-2,TRBJ2-7,few,TRBD1
CASSEDGVAGELFF,TGTGCCAGCAGCGAGGACGGGGTCGCCGGGGAGCTGTTTTTT,14,TRBV9,TRBJ2-2,few,.
CASSPGQVQQETQYF,TGCGCCAGCAGCCCCGGACAGGTTCAACAAGAGACCCAGTACTTC,15,TRBV5-1,TRBJ2-5,few,TRBD1
CSALPSRSGYTF,TGCAGTGCTCTTCCTTCGAGGTCGGGCTACACCTTC,12,TRBV20-1,TRBJ1-2,few,.
CASSLTGIRYEQYF,TGCGCCAGCAGCTTGACGGGTATTCGCTACGAGCAGTACTTC,14,TRBV5-1,TRBJ2-7,many,.
CASSMGDYPYEQYF,TGTGCCAGCAGTATGGGAGACTACCCATACGAGCAGTACTTC,14,TRBV14,TRBJ2-7,.,.
CASSYPGQGAEQYF,TGTGCCAGCAGTTATCCCGGACAGGGTGCCGAGCAGTACTTC,14,TRBV6-6,TRBJ2-7,few,TRBD1
CASSLGPWAINSPLHF,TGTGCCAGCAGCTTAGGACCTTGGGCTATCAATTCACCCCTCCACTTT,16,TRBV7-2,TRBJ1-6,few,.
CASSGKHYNYGYTF,TGTGCCAGCAGTGGAAAACATTATAACTATGGCTACACCTTC,14,TRBV2,TRBJ1-2,few,.
CASSHGQGNNQPQHF,TGTGCCAGCAGTCACGGACAGGGCAACAATCAGCCCCAGCATTTT,15,TRBV6-5,TRBJ1-5,few,TRBD1
CSVSGTVGNTIYF,TGCAGCGTCTCCGGGACAGTTGGAAACACCATATATTTT,13,TRBV29-1,TRBJ1-3,.,TRBD1
CASSLEGGPHTEAFF,TGTGCCAGCAGTTTAGAAGGGGGGCCCCACACTGAAGCTTTCTTT,15,TRBV12-3/TRBV12-4,TRBJ1-1,.,.
CASSVEPGGPTDTQYF,TGTGCCAGCAGCGTAGAACCGGGAGGGCCCACAGATACGCAGTATTTT,16,TRBV9,TRBJ2-3,few,TRBD2
CASSPDSQTPRAYNEQFF,TGTGCCAGCAGCCCCGATTCCCAGACCCCTAGGGCTTACAATGAGCAGTTCTTC,18,TRBV7-9,TRBJ2-1,.,.
CASSLAARGGSYEQYF,TGTGCCAGCAGTTTGGCCGCGCGGGGGGGCAGCTACGAGCAGTACTTC,16,TRBV12-3/TRBV12-4,TRBJ2-7,few,TRBD2
CASSDRGQKGSDTQYF,TGTGCCAGCAGCGATAGGGGGCAGAAGGGATCAGATACGCAGTATTTT,16,TRBV13,TRBJ2-3,.,TRBD1
CASSFVPPGEETQYF,TGTGCCAGCAGCTTTGTGCCTCCCGGGGAAGAGACCCAGTACTTC,15,TRBV7-9,TRBJ2-5,.,.
CASGRTSQFTDTQYF,TGTGCCAGCGGCCGGACTAGTCAGTTCACAGATACGCAGTATTTT,15,TRBV7-8,TRBJ2-3,.,TRBD2
CASSPSGGQYEQYF,TGCGCCAGCAGCCCTAGCGGGGGGCAATACGAGCAGTACTTC,14,TRBV5-1,TRBJ2-7,.,TRBD2
CASKDRGLTNEQFF,TGTGCCAGCAAGGACAGGGGACTTACTAATGAGCAGTTCTTC,14,TRBV7-2,TRBJ2-1,many,TRBD1
CASSFKDGYNEQFF,TGTGCCAGCAGCTTTAAGGACGGATACAATGAGCAGTTCTTC,14,TRBV13,TRBJ2-1,few,.
CASSLLAWDTQYF,TGTGCCAGCAGCTTGTTGGCTTGGGATACGCAGTATTTT,13,TRBV5-6,TRBJ2-3,few,.
CASSWGGRGLETQYF,TGTGCCAGCAGCTGGGGGGGACGTGGGCTAGAGACCCAGTACTTC,15,TRBV7-9,TRBJ2-5,few,TRBD2
CASRPTSGDYNEQFF,TGTGCCAGCAGGCCGACTAGCGGGGACTACAATGAGCAGTTCTTC,15,TRBV4-2,TRBJ2-1,many,TRBD2
CASSPVSDYGYTF,TGTGCCAGCAGCCCCGTCAGTGACTATGGCTACACCTTC,13,TRBV12-3/TRBV12-4,TRBJ1-2,.,.
CASNLEWEGGVEETQYF,TGTGCCAGCAACCTGGAATGGGAGGGGGGCGTTGAGGAGACCCAGTACTTC,17,TRBV7-9,TRBJ2-5,few,.
CSAFTSGIGDTQYF,TGCAGCGCTTTCACTAGCGGAATAGGGGATACGCAGTATTTT,14,TRBV29-1,TRBJ2-3,.,TRBD2